The 12 T cell receptor beta chains listed next were all sequenced from one sample in a study of T cells in localized non-small cell lung cancer. Sequenced by immunoSEQ multiplex PCR; TCRdb stores in-frame clones only, minus some. The data show 90,000 to 100,000 clones, roughly 90% seen once. The sample was PBMCs, taken before any cancer treatment. The receptor source for this set is a woman aged 35-75 years with stage II squamous cell lung carcinoma.

This chain connects TRBV9 to TRBJ2-7, with TRBD2 matching 14 bases. The CDR3 totals 15 residues. Looked up from germline, CDR1 is SGDLS and CDR2 is YYNGEE. V was clipped by 4 bases and J by 5 bases; unmatched bases: 5. CDR3 in amino acids: CASSHGTSGSNEQYF. The CDR3 coding sequence is TGTGCCAGCAGCCACGGGACTAGCGGGAGCAACGAGCAGTACTTC.

V is TRBV28 and J is TRBJ1-5; the D gene is possibly TRBD1 (5 bases). This CDR3 is built from 12 residues. The V gene lost 4 bases and the J gene lost 11 bases, with 12 bases spanning the gap. CDR1 is MDHEN, CDR2 SYDVKM, per germline. The CDR3 bases are TGTGCCAGCAGTTCAGGGACCTCGGCCCAGCATTTT. Its translation is CASSSGTSAQHF.

This chain connects TRBV7-2 to TRBJ1-1, with no clear D. CDR1 is SGHTA, CDR2 FQGNSA, per germline. Trimming cost V 1 base and J 1 base, with 7 bases left between them. CDR3 length equals 14 residues. The CDR3 here is CASSLGQGNTEAFF. In DNA, the CDR3 is TGTGCCAGCAGCTTAGGGCAAGGGAACACTGAAGCTTTCTTT.

The rearrangement links TRBV2 to TRBJ1-2; the match to TRBD1 covers 9 bases. The CDR3 consists of 14 residues. V shed 5 bases, J shed 8 bases, and the junction held 9 bases outside the gene matches. Germline assignment: CDR1 SNHLY and CDR2 FYNNEI. The CDR3 DNA reads as TGTGCCAGCAGTTACAAACAGGGGGCATCCGGCTACACCTTC. This sequence encodes CASSYKQGASGYTF.

V and J are TRBV19 and TRBJ1-2; TRBD1 might be the D (6 bases). Germline loops: CDR1 LNHDA, CDR2 SQIVND (reference sequence). V was shortened by 9 bases and J by 4 bases, with 24 bases between the two germline ends. The CDR3 sequence is 16 residues long. This CDR3 reads CASSSEGDPLSYGYTF. The CDR3 nucleotides read TGTGCCAGCTCCTCGGAGGGGGACCCTTTAAGCTATGGCTACACCTTC.

The rearrangement uses TRBV30 and TRBJ1-1; D may be TRBD1 (5 bases). V was cut by 0 bases and J by 3 bases, with 11 bases left in between. The CDR3 consists of 14 residues. Per the germline V gene, CDR1 is GTSNPN and CDR2 is SVGIG (reference sequence). Written as DNA, the CDR3 is TGTGCCTGGAGTGTTTTTCGGGGGGACACTGAAGCTTTCTTT. This codes for CAWSVFRGDTEAFF.

The chain links TRBV19 to TRBJ2-7; D is possibly TRBD2 (5 bases). Germline CDR1 reads LNHDA; CDR2 reads SQIVND (reference sequence). V lost 6 bases, J lost 6 bases, and 15 bases lay in between. This CDR3 has 13 amino acids. The CDR3 nucleotides are TGTGCCAGTAGGGACCCTAGCCTTTCCGAGCAGTACTTC. Translating gives CASRDPSLSEQYF.

This clone was found once. The chain employs TRBV9 and TRBJ1-1; D is possibly TRBD1 (6 bases). This CDR3 is built from 16 residues. Germline lookup yields CDR1 SGDLS and CDR2 YYNGEE. Trimming stripped 0 bases from V and 0 bases from J, with 12 bases between. CDR3 in amino acids: CASSVVTGRLNTEAFF. CDR3 bases: TGTGCCAGCAGCGTAGTCACAGGGAGATTGAACACTGAAGCTTTCTTT.

The rearrangement uses TRBV19 and TRBJ1-5; 8 bases are a match to TRBD1. Germline-derived CDR1 and CDR2 are LNHDA and SQIVND (reference sequence). The V segment lost 9 bases and the J segment 2 bases; nucleotides outside the gene matches: 18. This CDR3 has 18 residues. CDR3 bases: TGTGCCAGCCTTAGGGGCGGACAGGGTCCAAGGGGCAATCAGCCCCAGCATTTT. It codes for CASLRGGQGPRGNQPQHF.

This chain uses TRBV6-5 with TRBJ1-1; D is perhaps TRBD1 (6 bases). Trimming shortened V by 8 bases and J by 1 base, and 8 bases separated the two germline ends. Germline CDR1 MNHEY, CDR2 SVGAGI. The CDR3 is made up of 12 amino acids. CDR3 in amino acids: CASGTRNTEAFF. The CDR3 DNA reads as TGTGCCAGCGGGACACGGAACACTGAAGCTTTCTTT.

The chain joins TRBV19 to TRBJ2-1; D not resolved. The CDR3 is 16 amino acids. V lost 3 bases and J 1 base, leaving 13 bases between the germline ends. Germline lookup yields CDR1 LNHDA and CDR2 SQIVND (reference sequence). This CDR3 is CASSIFAQTSYNEQFF. In nucleotides, the CDR3 is TGTGCCAGTAGTATTTTCGCCCAGACTTCCTACAATGAGCAGTTCTTC.

CDR3 protein: CASSEFRLRDEKLFF. For the CDR3, the DNA is TGTGCCAGCAGTGAGTTTAGGCTTAGGGATGAAAAACTGTTTTTT. V gene TRBV6-1 combines with J gene TRBJ1-4; no clear D. V gave up 3 bases and J gave up 6 bases, with 14 bases separating them. CDR1 is MNHNS, CDR2 SASEGT, per germline. This CDR3 has 15 amino acids.